This is a list of T cell receptor beta chains from one sample in a study of CD8 T cells in Susac syndrome. TCRdb reprocessed the immunoSEQ multiplex PCR reads with MiXCR, giving one entry per CDR3 protein. The data hold 400,000 to 550,000 distinct CDR3 sequences, with more than 70% observed a single time. The sample taken for sequencing was CD8+ T cells from PBMCs. Source of these receptors: a human donor with multiple sclerosis. Both conserved end residues are part of each CDR3. The D gene is left open where the match is weak. The size entry is marked missing in some rows and otherwise reads once, few, many or a size class.

D gene	V gene	clone size	J gene	CDR3 protein	CDR3 DNA
-	TRBV6-1	few	TRBJ2-7	CASRGHLDSYEQYF	TGTGCCAGCAGGGGACATCTCGACTCCTACGAGCAGTACTTC
TRBD1	TRBV7-9	-	TRBJ1-2	CASSSVPGQEPHNYGYTF	TGTGCCAGCAGCTCCGTCCCGGGACAGGAACCTCATAACTATGGCTACACCTTC
-	TRBV2	once	TRBJ1-1	CASSEEADNTEAFF	TGTGCCAGCAGTGAAGAGGCGGACAACACTGAAGCTTTCTTT
TRBD1	TRBV27	-	TRBJ1-5	CASSTWTGGFNQPQHF	TGTGCCAGCAGTACTTGGACAGGGGGCTTCAATCAGCCCCAGCATTTT
-	TRBV20-1	-	TRBJ1-1	CSARMDYENTEAFF	TGCAGTGCTCGCATGGACTACGAGAACACTGAAGCTTTCTTT
-	TRBV20-1	-	TRBJ2-1	CSLYSSYNEQFF	TGCAGCTTATATAGCTCCTACAATGAGCAGTTCTTC
-	TRBV4-1	-	TRBJ2-2	CASSQSTENTGELFF	TGCGCCAGCAGCCAATCGACAGAGAACACCGGGGAGCTGTTTTTT
TRBD2	TRBV10-3	few	TRBJ2-7	CAISEKAAGASSYEQYF	TGTGCCATCAGTGAAAAAGCAGCGGGGGCGAGCTCCTACGAGCAGTACTTC
TRBD1	TRBV7-9	-	TRBJ2-7	CASSSRGQGARNYEQYF	TGTGCCAGCAGCTCGAGGGGACAGGGGGCCCGAAACTACGAGCAGTACTTC
TRBD2	TRBV18	-	TRBJ2-7	CASSPPGLAGVSYEQYF	TGTGCCAGCTCACCACCGGGGCTAGCGGGAGTCTCCTACGAGCAGTACTTC